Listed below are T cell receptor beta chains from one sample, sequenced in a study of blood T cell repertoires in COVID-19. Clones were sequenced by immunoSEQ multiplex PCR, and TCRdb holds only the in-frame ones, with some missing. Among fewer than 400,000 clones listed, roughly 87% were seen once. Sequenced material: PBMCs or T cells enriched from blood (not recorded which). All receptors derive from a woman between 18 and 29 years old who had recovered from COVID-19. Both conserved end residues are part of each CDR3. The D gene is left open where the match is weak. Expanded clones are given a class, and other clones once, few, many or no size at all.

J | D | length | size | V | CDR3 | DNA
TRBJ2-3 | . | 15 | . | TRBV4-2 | CASSRSEEGADTQYF | TGTGCCAGCAGCCGGAGTGAGGAAGGCGCAGATACGCAGTATTTT
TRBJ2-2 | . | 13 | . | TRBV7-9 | CASNERNTGELFF | TGTGCCAGCAACGAGAGAAACACCGGGGAGCTGTTTTTT
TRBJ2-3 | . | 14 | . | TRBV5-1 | CASSLMRSTDTQYF | TGCGCCAGCAGCTTGATGCGGAGTACAGATACGCAGTATTTT
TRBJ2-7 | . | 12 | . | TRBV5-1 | CASSDAGYEQYF | TGCGCCAGCAGCGACGCGGGCTACGAGCAGTACTTC
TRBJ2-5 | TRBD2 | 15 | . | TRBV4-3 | CASSRGTSGRQTQYF | TGCGCCAGCAGCCGAGGGACTAGCGGGAGACAGACCCAGTACTTC
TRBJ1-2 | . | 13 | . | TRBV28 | CASSPHTNYGYTF | TGTGCCAGCAGTCCGCACACTAACTATGGCTACACCTTC
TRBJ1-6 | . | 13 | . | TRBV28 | CASRRDYNSPLHF | TGTGCCAGCAGGAGGGATTATAATTCACCCCTCCACTTT
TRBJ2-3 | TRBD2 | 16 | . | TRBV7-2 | CASSLAGGRRADTQYF | TGTGCCAGCAGCTTAGCGGGCGGGAGAAGGGCAGATACGCAGTATTTT
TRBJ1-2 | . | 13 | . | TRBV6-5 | CASSPGLIYGYTF | TGTGCCAGCAGCCCGGGACTAATCTATGGCTACACCTTC
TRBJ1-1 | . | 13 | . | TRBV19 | CASTRLSGTEAFF | TGTGCCAGTACCAGGCTTAGCGGTACTGAAGCTTTCTTT
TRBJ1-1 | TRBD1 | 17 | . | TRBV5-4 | CASSLGPGTGTNTEAFF | TGTGCCAGCAGCTTGGGCCCCGGGACAGGAACGAACACTGAAGCTTTCTTT
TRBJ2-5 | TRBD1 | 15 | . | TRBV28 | CASRRTGWKEETQYF | TGTGCCAGCAGGAGGACAGGGTGGAAAGAAGAGACCCAGTACTTC
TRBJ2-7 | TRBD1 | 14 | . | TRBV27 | CATSGTGLSYEQYF | TGTGCCACGAGTGGGACAGGGCTATCCTACGAGCAGTACTTC
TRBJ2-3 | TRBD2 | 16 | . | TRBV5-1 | CASSQPGTSFGDTQYF | TGCGCCAGCAGCCAACCCGGGACTAGTTTTGGAGATACGCAGTATTTT
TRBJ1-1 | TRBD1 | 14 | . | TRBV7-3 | CASSSPGGTTEAFF | TGTGCCAGCAGCTCCCCAGGGGGAACCACTGAAGCTTTCTTT
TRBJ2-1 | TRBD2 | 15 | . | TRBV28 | CASSSLAGAYNEQFF | TGTGCCAGCAGTTCTCTAGCGGGAGCCTACAATGAGCAGTTCTTC
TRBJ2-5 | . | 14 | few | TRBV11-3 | CASSLGANQETQYF | TGTGCCAGCAGCTTAGGGGCTAATCAAGAGACCCAGTACTTC
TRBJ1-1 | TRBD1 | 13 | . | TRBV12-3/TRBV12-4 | CASSLGQGTEAFF | TGTGCCAGCAGTTTGGGACAGGGGACTGAAGCTTTCTTT
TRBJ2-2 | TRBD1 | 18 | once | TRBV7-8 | CASSLALIGGASTGELFF | TGTGCCAGCAGCTTAGCGTTGATAGGGGGCGCCTCCACCGGGGAGCTGTTTTTT
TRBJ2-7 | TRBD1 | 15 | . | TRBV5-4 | CASSLTGDSSYEQYF | TGTGCCAGCAGCTTGACAGGGGACAGCTCCTACGAGCAGTACTTC
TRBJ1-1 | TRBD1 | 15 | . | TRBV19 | CASSIDGTANTEAFF | TGTGCCAGTAGTATAGATGGGACAGCTAACACTGAAGCTTTCTTT
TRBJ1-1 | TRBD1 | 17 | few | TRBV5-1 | CASSLGGTGLMNTEAFF | TGCGCCAGCAGCTTGGGAGGGACAGGCCTCATGAACACTGAAGCTTTCTTT
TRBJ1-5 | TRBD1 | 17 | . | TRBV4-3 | CASSQDHGQGQGQPQHF | TGCGCCAGCAGCCAAGATCACGGACAGGGCCAGGGTCAGCCCCAGCATTTT
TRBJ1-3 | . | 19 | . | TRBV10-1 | CASSESRAFGGTCGNTIYF | TGCGCCAGCAGCGAGAGTAGGGCCTTCGGGGGAACGTGCGGAAACACCATATATTTT
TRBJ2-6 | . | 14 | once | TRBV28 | CASRRGSGANVLTF | TGTGCCAGCCGACGGGGATCTGGGGCCAACGTCCTGACTTTC
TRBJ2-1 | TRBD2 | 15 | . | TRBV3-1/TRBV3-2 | CASSQGLAVSNEQFF | TGTGCCAGCAGCCAAGGACTAGCGGTATCCAATGAGCAGTTCTTC
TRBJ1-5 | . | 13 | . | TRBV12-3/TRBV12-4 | CAITRNSNQPQHF | TGTGCCATTACCAGGAATAGCAATCAGCCCCAGCATTTT
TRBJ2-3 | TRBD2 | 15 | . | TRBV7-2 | CASSSASGSTDTQYF | TGTGCCAGCAGCTCGGCTAGCGGAAGCACAGATACGCAGTATTTT
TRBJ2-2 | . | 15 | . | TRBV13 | CASSFSGKGTGELFF | TGTGCCAGCAGCTTTTCGGGGAAAGGCACCGGGGAGCTGTTTTTT
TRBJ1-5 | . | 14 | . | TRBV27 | CASSPLGRGQPQHF | TGTGCCAGCAGTCCCCTTGGCAGGGGTCAGCCCCAGCATTTT
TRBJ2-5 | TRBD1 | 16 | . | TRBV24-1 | CATSDTGGSAQETQYF | TGTGCCACCAGTGATACAGGGGGCTCGGCCCAAGAGACCCAGTACTTC
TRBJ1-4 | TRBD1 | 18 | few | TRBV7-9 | CASSLGQGRGATNEKLFF | TGTGCCAGCAGCCTAGGACAGGGGAGGGGTGCAACTAATGAAAAACTGTTTTTT
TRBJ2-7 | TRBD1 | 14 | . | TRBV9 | CASSVGTGDYEQYF | TGTGCCAGCAGCGTTGGGACAGGGGACTACGAGCAGTACTTC
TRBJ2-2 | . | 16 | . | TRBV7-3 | CASSPRSGQVGGELFF | TGTGCCAGCAGCCCCAGAAGTGGTCAGGTTGGCGGGGAGCTGTTTTTT
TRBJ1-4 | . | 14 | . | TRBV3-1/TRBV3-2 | CASSQALIDEKLFF | TGTGCCAGCAGCCAAGCACTAATTGATGAAAAACTGTTTTTT
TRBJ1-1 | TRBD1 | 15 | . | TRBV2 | CASRSTGGGLTEAFF | TGTGCCAGCAGGTCGACAGGGGGCGGTCTCACTGAAGCTTTCTTT
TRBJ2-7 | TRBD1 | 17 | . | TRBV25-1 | CASSEPNRQGAPLRQYF | TGTGCCAGCAGTGAACCGAATCGACAGGGGGCTCCTCTCCGGCAGTACTTC
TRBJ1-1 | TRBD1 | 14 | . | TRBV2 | CASRGTGTGTEAFF | TGTGCCAGCAGGGGGACAGGTACGGGGACTGAAGCTTTCTTT
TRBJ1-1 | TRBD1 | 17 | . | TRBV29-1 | CSVEEGSGTVMNTEAFF | TGCAGCGTTGAAGAAGGTTCCGGGACAGTGATGAACACTGAAGCTTTCTTT
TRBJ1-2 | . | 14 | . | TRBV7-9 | CASSLATGSDGYTF | TGTGCCAGCAGCTTAGCTACAGGGTCAGATGGCTACACCTTC
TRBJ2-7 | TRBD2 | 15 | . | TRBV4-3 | CASSSRIGRAGEQYF | TGCGCCAGCAGCTCAAGAATCGGGAGGGCCGGGGAGCAGTACTTC
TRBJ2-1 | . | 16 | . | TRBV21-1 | CASSTGGESSYNEQFF | TGTGCCAGCAGCACCGGTGGAGAGAGCTCCTACAATGAGCAGTTCTTC
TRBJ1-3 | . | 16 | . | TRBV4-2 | CASSQFQAFTGNTIYF | TGTGCCAGCAGCCAGTTCCAAGCATTCACTGGAAACACCATATATTTT
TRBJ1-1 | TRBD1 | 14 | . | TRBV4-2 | CASSRDSLNTEAFF | TGTGCCAGCAGCCGGGACAGTCTGAACACTGAAGCTTTCTTT
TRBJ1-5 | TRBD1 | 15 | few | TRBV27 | CASRLGQGSNQPQHF | TGTGCCAGCAGACTGGGACAGGGAAGCAATCAGCCCCAGCATTTT
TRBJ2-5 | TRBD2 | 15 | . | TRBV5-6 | CASTGGRGVKETQYF | TGTGCCAGCACTGGGGGGAGGGGCGTTAAAGAGACCCAGTACTTC
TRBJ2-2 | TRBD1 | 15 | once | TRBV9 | CASSVGQGNTGELFF | TGTGCCAGCAGCGTCGGACAGGGAAACACCGGGGAGCTGTTTTTT
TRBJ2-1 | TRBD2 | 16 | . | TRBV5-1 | CASSLTSGRAYNEQFF | TGCGCCAGCAGCTTAACAAGCGGGAGGGCCTACAATGAGCAGTTCTTC
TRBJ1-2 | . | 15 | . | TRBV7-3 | CASSLSSRGAYGYTF | TGTGCCAGCAGCTTATCCTCCCGGGGTGCGTATGGCTACACCTTC
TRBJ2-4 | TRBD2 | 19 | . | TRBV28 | CASSLLRLLAGGPQDIQYF | TGTGCCAGCAGTTTACTCCGGTTACTAGCGGGAGGGCCGCAGGACATTCAGTACTTC
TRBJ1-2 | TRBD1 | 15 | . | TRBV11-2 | CASSGRTGLNYGYTF | TGTGCCAGCAGCGGACGGACAGGGTTAAACTATGGCTACACCTTC
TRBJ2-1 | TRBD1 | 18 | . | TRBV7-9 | CASSCIKGQGVRNNEQFF | TGTGCCAGCAGCTGTATAAAGGGACAGGGGGTGAGAAACAATGAGCAGTTCTTC